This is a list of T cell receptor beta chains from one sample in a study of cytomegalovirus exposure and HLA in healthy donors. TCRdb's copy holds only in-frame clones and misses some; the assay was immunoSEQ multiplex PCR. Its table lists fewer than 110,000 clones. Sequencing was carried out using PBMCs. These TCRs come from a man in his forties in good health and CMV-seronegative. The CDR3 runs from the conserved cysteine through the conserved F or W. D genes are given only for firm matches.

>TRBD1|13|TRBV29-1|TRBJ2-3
CSVEDQGQYTQYF
TGCAGCGTTGAAGATCAGGGACAGTATACGCAGTATTTT
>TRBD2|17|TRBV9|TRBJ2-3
CASSARLAVPSTDTQYF
TGTGCCAGCAGCGCCCGTCTAGCGGTTCCTAGCACAGATACGCAGTATTTT
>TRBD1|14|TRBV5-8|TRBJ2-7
CASSSDRAGGEQYF
TGTGCCAGCAGCTCGGACAGGGCAGGAGGCGAGCAGTACTTC
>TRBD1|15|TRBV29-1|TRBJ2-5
CSVLPTGGVQETQYF
TGCAGCGTCCTCCCTACAGGGGGCGTTCAAGAGACCCAGTACTTC
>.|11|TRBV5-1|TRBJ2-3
CASRTGDTQYF
TGCGCCAGCAGAACCGGGGATACGCAGTATTTT
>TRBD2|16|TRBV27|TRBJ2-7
CASSLSLAGWAYEQYF
TGTGCCAGCAGTTTAAGTCTAGCGGGGTGGGCCTACGAGCAGTACTTC
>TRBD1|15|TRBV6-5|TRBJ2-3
CASSYTGTDTDTQYF
TGTGCCAGCAGTTACACCGGGACAGACACAGATACGCAGTATTTT
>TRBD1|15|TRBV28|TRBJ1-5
CASSLGQGTDQPQHF
TGTGCCAGCAGTTTGGGACAGGGGACCGATCAGCCCCAGCATTTT
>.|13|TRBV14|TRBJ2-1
CASSQDNGIEQFF
TGTGCCAGCAGCCAAGATAACGGGATCGAGCAGTTCTTC
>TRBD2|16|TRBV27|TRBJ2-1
CASSSTSGSLYNEQFF
TGTGCCAGCAGTTCCACTAGCGGGAGTTTGTACAATGAGCAGTTCTTC
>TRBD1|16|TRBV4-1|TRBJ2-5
CASSAGTGRRKETQYF
TGCGCCAGCAGCGCAGGGACAGGCCGGCGAAAAGAGACCCAGTACTTC
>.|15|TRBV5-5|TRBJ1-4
CASSPSWSTNEKLFF
TGTGCCAGCAGCCCATCGTGGAGTACCAATGAAAAACTGTTTTTT
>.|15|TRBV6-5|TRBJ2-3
CASSLRGTGTDTQYF
TGTGCCAGCAGTCTAAGAGGGACTGGCACAGATACGCAGTATTTT
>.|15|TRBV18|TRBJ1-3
CASSPTGSTGNTIYF
TGTGCCAGCTCCCCAACCGGGAGCACTGGAAACACCATATATTTT
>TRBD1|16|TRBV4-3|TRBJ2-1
CASSQDRGGAYNEQFF
TGCGCCAGCAGCCAAGATCGAGGGGGCGCCTACAATGAGCAGTTCTTC
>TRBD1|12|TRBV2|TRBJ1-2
CASRETGGSYTF
TGTGCCAGCAGAGAGACAGGGGGAAGCTACACCTTC
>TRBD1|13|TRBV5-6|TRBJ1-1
CASTWTGRAEAFF
TGTGCCAGCACCTGGACAGGGAGGGCTGAAGCTTTCTTT
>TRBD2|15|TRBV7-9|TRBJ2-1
CASSPLAGGRGEQFF
TGTGCCAGCAGCCCCCTAGCGGGAGGCCGGGGTGAGCAGTTCTTC
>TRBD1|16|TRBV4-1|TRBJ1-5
CASSQLLGQGNQPQHF
TGCGCCAGCAGCCAACTTCTCGGACAGGGAAATCAGCCCCAGCATTTT
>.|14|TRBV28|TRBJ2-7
CASRPTGRPYEQYF
TGTGCCAGCAGACCTACAGGGCGTCCCTACGAGCAGTACTTC
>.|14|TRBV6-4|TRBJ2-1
CASSKGVGDHEQFF
TGTGCCAGCAGTAAGGGGGTGGGGGACCATGAGCAGTTCTTC
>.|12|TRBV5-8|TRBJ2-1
CASNGNYNEQFF
TGTGCCAGCAACGGGAACTACAATGAGCAGTTCTTC
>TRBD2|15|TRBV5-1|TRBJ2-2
CASRVTSTPTGELFF
TGCGCCAGCAGAGTGACTAGCACCCCCACCGGGGAGCTGTTTTTT
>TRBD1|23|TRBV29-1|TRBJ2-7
CSVQDRVGTGGRFRLAAPYEQYF
TGCAGCGTTCAAGACCGGGTCGGGACAGGGGGTAGATTTAGACTAGCGGCCCCCTACGAGCAGTACTTC
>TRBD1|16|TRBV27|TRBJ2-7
CASSPTGDPSSYEQYF
TGTGCCAGCAGCCCTACAGGGGATCCGAGCTCCTACGAGCAGTACTTC
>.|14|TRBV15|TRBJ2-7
CATSRGAGTYEQYF
TGTGCCACCAGCAGAGGGGCAGGAACTTACGAGCAGTACTTC
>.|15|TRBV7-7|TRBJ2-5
CASSLGGRTQETQYF
TGTGCCAGCAGCTTAGGGGGGAGGACTCAAGAGACCCAGTACTTC
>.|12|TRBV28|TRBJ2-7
CASSPDKYEQYF
TGTGCCAGCAGTCCCGACAAGTACGAGCAGTACTTC